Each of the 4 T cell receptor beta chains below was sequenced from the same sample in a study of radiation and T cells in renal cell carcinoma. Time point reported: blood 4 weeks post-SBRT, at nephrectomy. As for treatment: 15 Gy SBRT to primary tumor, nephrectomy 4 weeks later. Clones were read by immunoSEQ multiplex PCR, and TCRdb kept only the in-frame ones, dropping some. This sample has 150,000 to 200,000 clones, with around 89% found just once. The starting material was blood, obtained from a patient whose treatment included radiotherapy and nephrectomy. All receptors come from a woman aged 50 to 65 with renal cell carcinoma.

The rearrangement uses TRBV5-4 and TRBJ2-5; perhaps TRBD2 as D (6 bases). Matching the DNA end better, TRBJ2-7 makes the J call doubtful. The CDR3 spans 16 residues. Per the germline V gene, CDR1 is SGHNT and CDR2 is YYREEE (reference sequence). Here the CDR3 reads CASSQEGGLGSYEQYF. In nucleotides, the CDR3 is TGTGCCAGCAGCCAAGAGGGAGGCTTAGGCTCCTACGAGCAGTACTTC.

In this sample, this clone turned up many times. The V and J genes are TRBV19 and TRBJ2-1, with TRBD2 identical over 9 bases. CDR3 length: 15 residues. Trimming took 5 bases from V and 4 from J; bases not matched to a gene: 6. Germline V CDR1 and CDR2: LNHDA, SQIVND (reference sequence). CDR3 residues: CASSLTSGGYNEQFF. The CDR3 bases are TGTGCCAGTAGTCTGACTAGCGGTGGATACAATGAGCAGTTCTTC.

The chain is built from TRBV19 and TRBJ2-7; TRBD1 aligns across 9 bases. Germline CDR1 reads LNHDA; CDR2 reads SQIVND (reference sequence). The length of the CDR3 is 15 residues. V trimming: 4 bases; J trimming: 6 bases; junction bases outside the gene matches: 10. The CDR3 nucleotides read TGTGCCAGTAGTAGGACCGGGACAGGGAGTAGCGAGCAGTACTTC. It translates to CASSRTGTGSSEQYF.

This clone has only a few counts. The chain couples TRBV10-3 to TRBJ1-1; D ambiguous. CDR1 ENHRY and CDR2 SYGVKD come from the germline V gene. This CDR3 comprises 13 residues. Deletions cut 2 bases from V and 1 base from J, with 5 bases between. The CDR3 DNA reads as TGTGCCATCAGTGAGAAAGGGAACACTGAAGCTTTCTTT. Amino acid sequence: CAISEKGNTEAFF.